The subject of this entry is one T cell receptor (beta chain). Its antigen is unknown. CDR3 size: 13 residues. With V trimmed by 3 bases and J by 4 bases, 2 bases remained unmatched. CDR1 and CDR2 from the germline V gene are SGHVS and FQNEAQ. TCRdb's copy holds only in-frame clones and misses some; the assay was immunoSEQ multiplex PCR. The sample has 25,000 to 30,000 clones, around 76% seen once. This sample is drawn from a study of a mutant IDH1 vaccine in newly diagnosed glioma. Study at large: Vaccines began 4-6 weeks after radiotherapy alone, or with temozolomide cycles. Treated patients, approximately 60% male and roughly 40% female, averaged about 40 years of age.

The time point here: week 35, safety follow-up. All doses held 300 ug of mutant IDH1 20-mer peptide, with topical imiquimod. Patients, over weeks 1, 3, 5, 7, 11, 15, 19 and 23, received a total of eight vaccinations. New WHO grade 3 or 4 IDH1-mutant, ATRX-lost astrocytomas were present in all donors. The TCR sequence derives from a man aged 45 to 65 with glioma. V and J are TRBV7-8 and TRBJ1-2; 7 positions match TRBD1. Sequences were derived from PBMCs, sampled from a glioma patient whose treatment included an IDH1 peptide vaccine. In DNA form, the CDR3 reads TGTGCCAGCAGCTTCAGACAGGGCTATGGCTACACCTTC. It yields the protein CASSFRQGYGYTF.